Below, one T cell receptor beta chain is given with its context. What it binds is not known. RNA transcripts were the template for amplifying TCR beta CDR3 regions. HTBI primers were employed in a first-round RT-PCR of the TCR CDR3. TCRdb passed the multiplex PCR reads through MiXCR, listing each CDR3 protein once. The sample includes fewer than 650,000 distinct CDR3 sequences, approximately 15% of them seen just once. The sample is drawn from a study of T cells in Graves' hyperthyroidism and ophthalmopathy. Points from the study as a whole: A 13 V-J signature model discriminated ophthalmopathy versus stable hyperthyroidism. The majority of expanded thyroid clonotypes above 0.001 also appeared in blood.

Germline lookup yields CDR1 SGHNT and CDR2 YENEEA. This CDR3 comprises 13 residues. The V and J ends lost 7 bases and 4 bases respectively, with 11 bases between them. Those patients with uncontrolled infection, other autoimmune disease, pregnancy or lactation were excluded. The clonotype was recovered from a woman in her forties with Graves' hyperthyroidism. The chain recombines TRBV11-3 with TRBJ1-3; no firm D call. The specimen was blood. The CDR3 loop is CASTPDLGNTIYF. In DNA form, the CDR3 reads TGTGCCAGCACCCCAGATCTGGGAAACACCATATATTTT.